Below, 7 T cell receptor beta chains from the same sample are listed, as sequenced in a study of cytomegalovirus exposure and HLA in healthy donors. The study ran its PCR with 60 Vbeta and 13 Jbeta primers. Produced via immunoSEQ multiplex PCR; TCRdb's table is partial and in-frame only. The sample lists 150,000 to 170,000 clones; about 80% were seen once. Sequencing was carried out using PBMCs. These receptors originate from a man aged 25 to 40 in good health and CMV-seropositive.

Written as DNA, the CDR3 is TGTGCCAGCAGCGTCTCACAGAACAATGAGCAGTTCTTC. Protein sequence: CASSVSQNNEQFF. The J gene is TRBJ2-1, the V gene TRBV9; D remains unclear. Trimming removed 2 bases at V and 5 bases at J, with 8 bases between. Germline values: CDR1 SGDLS, CDR2 YYNGEE. This CDR3 comprises 13 residues.

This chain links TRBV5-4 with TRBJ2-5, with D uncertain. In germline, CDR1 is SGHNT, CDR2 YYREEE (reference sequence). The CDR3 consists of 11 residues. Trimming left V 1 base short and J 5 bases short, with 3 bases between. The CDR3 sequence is CASSLRETQYF. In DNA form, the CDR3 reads TGTGCCAGCAGCTTGCGGGAGACCCAGTACTTC.

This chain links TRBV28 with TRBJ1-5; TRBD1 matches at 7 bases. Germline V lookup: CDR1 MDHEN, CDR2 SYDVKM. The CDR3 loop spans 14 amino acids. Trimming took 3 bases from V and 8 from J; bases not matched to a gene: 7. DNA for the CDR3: TGTGCCAGCAGTTTCCGTCAGGGGGGTGAGCCCCAGCATTTT. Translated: CASSFRQGGEPQHF.

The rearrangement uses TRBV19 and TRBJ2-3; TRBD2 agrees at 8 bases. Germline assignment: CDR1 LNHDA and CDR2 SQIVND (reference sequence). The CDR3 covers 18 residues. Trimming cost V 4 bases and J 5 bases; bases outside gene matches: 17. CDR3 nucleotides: TGTGCCAGTAGTAGACCGACCTTGAGCGGGAGTGGGGAAGATACGCAGTATTTT. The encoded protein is CASSRPTLSGSGEDTQYF.

The DNA of the CDR3 is TGTGCCTGGACCGGACAGGGATATTCTTCTCAGCCCCAGCATTTT. This gives the protein CAWTGQGYSSQPQHF. The chain is built from TRBV30 and TRBJ1-5; TRBD1 agrees at 8 bases. J gave up 6 bases and V 4 bases, and 11 bases lay outside the gene matches. The V gene's germline CDR1 is GTSNPN and CDR2 SVGIG (reference sequence). CDR3 length: 15 amino acids.

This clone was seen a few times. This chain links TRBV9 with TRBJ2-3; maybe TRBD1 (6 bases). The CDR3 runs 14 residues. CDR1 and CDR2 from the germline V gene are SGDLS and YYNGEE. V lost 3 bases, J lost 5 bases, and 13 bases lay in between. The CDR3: CASSDTGLRDTQYF. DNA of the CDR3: TGTGCCAGCAGCGACACAGGGCTCCGAGATACGCAGTATTTT.

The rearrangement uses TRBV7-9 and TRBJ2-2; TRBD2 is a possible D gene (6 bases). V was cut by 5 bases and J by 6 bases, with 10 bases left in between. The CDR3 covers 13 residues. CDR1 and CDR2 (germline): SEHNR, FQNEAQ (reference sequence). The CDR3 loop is CASSHSGAGELFF. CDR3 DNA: TGTGCCAGCAGCCACTCGGGGGCCGGGGAGCTGTTTTTT.